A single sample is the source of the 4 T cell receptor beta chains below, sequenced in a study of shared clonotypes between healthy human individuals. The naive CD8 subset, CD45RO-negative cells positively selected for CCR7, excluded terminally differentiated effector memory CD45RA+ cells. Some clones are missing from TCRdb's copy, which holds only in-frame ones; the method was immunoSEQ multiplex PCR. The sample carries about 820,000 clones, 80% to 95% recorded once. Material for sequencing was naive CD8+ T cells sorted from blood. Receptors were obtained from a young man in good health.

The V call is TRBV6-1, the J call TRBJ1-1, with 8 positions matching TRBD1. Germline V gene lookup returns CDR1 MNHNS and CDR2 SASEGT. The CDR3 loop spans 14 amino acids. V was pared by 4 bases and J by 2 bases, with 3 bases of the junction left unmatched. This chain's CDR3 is CASSGDRPNTEAFF. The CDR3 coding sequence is TGTGCCAGCAGTGGGGACAGGCCCAACACTGAAGCTTTCTTT.

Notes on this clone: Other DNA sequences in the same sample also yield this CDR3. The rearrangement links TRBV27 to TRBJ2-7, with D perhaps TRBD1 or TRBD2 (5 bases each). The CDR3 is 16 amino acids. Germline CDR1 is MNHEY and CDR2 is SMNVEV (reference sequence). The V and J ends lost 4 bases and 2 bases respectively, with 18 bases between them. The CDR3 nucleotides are TGTGCCAGCAGTTCTTCCTCCGGGACGGTGACCTACGAGCAGTACTTC. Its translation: CASSSSSGTVTYEQYF.

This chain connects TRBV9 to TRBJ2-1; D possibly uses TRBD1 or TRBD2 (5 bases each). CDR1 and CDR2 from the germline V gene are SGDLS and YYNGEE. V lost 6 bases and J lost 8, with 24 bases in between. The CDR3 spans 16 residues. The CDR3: CASTISGTELGDEQFF. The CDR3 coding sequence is TGTGCCAGCACCATCTCCGGGACCGAACTCGGAGATGAGCAGTTCTTC.

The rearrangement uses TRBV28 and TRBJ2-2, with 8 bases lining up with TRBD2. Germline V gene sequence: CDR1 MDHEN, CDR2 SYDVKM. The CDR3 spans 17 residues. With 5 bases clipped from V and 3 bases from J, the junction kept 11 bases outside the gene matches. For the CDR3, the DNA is TGTGCCAGCAGTCTTCGGGGGGGAGGCGGTTACACCGGGGAGCTGTTTTTT. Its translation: CASSLRGGGGYTGELFF. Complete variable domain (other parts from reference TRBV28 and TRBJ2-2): DVKVTQSSRYLVKRTGEKVFLECVQDMDHENMFWYRQDPGLGLRLIYFSYDVKMKEKGDIPEGYSVSREKKERFSLILESASTNQTSMYLCASSLRGGGGYTGELFFGEGSRLTVL.